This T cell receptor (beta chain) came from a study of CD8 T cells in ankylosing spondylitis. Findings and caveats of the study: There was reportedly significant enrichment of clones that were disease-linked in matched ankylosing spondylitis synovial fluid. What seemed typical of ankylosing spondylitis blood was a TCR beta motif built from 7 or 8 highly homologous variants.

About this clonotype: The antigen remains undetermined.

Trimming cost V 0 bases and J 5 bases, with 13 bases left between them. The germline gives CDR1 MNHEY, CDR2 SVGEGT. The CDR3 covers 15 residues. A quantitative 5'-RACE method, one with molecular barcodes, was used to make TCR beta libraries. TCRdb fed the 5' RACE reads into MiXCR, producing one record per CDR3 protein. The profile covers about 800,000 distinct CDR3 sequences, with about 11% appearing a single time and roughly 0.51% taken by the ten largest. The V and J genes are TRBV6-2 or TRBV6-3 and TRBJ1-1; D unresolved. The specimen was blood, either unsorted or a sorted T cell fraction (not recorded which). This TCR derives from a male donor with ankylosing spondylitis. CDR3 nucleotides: TGTGCCAGCAGTTACTCGAATAAAGGGTGGACTGAAGCTTTCTTT. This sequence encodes CASSYSNKGWTEAFF.